This T cell receptor (beta chain) was identified during a study of breast tumors, draining lymph nodes, adjacent tissues. Trimming stripped 5 bases from V and 3 bases from J, with 10 bases between. This CDR3 has 13 amino acids. Germline assignment: CDR1 MDHEN and CDR2 SYDVKM. TCRdb reanalysed the multiplex PCR reads using MiXCR and keeps one entry per CDR3 protein. Of approximately 37,000 distinct CDR3 sequences listed, 36% are singletons. Ten or more counts support this clonotype. Sequenced material: breast tumor tissue. This chain connects TRBV28 to TRBJ2-5, with a weak D call TRBD1 (6 bases). The receptor comes from a female donor with breast cancer. Some clones in this sample may be carry-over from other donors' samples. The CDR3 loop reads CASSTGQEETQYF. Here the CDR3 DNA reads TGTGCCAGCAGTACAGGGCAAGAAGAGACCCAGTACTTC. Supplemented by reference TRBV28 and TRBJ2-5, the full variable domain reads DVKVTQSSRYLVKRTGEKVFLECVQDMDHENMFWYRQDPGLGLRLIYFSYDVKMKEKGDIPEGYSVSREKKERFSLILESASTNQTSMYLCASSTGQEETQYFGPGTRLLVL.